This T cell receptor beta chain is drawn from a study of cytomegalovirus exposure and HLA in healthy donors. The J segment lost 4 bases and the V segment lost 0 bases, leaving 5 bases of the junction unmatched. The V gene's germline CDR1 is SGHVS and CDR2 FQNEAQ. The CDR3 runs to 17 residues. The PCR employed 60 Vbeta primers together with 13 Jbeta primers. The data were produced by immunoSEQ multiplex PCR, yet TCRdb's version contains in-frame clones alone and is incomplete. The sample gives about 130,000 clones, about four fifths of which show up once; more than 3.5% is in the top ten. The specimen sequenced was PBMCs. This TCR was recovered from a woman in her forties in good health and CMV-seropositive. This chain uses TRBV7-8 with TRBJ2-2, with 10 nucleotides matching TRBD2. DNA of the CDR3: TGTGCCAGCAGCTTAGCGCCTAGCGGGAGAATCACCGGGGAGCTGTTTTTT. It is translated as CASSLAPSGRITGELFF.